The T cell receptor (beta chain) described here comes from a study of blood T cell repertoires in COVID-19. Study details: The samples span acute and convalescent COVID-19 from the United States, Italy and Spain. T cells, B-cell-depleted T cells, or PBMCs supplied cDNA or gDNA.

As processed by the authors: The assay estimated nucleated cells by amplifying reference gene primers. The data were produced by immunoSEQ multiplex PCR, yet TCRdb's version contains in-frame clones alone and is incomplete. V and J calls plus clone size are reproduced from that table; the DNA served to infer D and trimming. The sample holds 150,000 to 200,000 clones, 65% to 90% seen once. The germline gives CDR1 LGHDT, CDR2 YNNKEL (reference sequence). This CDR3 has 16 residues. V gave up 0 bases and J gave up 3 bases; unmatched junction bases: 5. The sequenced material came from peripheral blood. This chain links TRBV3-1 (or the pseudogene TRBV3-2) with TRBJ2-7; 10 nucleotides agree with TRBD1. The source is a man in his 60s with acute or convalescent COVID-19. The CDR3 DNA reads TGTGCCAGCAGCCAAGATCTCGGGACAGGGGTCTACGAGCAGTACTTC. Amino acids: CASSQDLGTGVYEQYF.